These T cell receptor beta chains were read from a single sample in a study of blood T cell repertoires in COVID-19. Assay used: immunoSEQ multiplex PCR; TCRdb lists only in-frame clones, some missing. Among about 270,000 clones, about 88% were seen once, and the ten largest hold 3%. Material: PBMCs or T cells enriched from blood (not recorded which). The receptors here all came from a woman aged 45-65 years who had recovered from COVID-19. Both conserved end residues are part of each CDR3. D genes are given only for firm matches. Some rows have no size entry. The others give once, few or many, or a class for an expanded clone.

TRBV27	TRBD2	TRBJ2-1	-	CASTSGSRNEQFF	TGTGCCAGCACTAGCGGGAGTCGTAATGAGCAGTTCTTC
TRBV5-1	-	TRBJ1-1	-	CASSLDFAGQAFF	TGCGCCAGCAGCTTGGACTTCGCAGGACAGGCTTTCTTT
TRBV4-2	-	TRBJ1-2	-	CASSQDLRTAYGYTF	TGTGCCAGCAGCCAAGATCTTAGGACAGCCTATGGCTACACCTTC
TRBV27	TRBD1	TRBJ2-1	-	CASSSDRGGISEQFF	TGTGCCAGCAGTTCGGACAGGGGGGGGATAAGTGAGCAGTTCTTC
TRBV7-2	-	TRBJ1-1	-	CASSLRGNTEAFF	TGTGCCAGCAGCTTACGAGGGAACACTGAAGCTTTCTTT
TRBV5-6	TRBD1	TRBJ1-2	-	CASSNRGYVYGYTF	TGTGCCAGCAGCAACAGGGGATACGTCTATGGCTACACCTTC
TRBV6-6	TRBD1	TRBJ1-5	-	CASSPWDSSYSNQPQHF	TGTGCCAGCAGTCCTTGGGACAGCAGCTATAGCAATCAGCCCCAGCATTTT
TRBV9	TRBD1	TRBJ1-2	-	CASSVGDSLNYGYTF	TGTGCCAGCAGCGTGGGGGACAGCCTTAACTATGGCTACACCTTC
TRBV5-4	TRBD1	TRBJ2-7	few	CASSPGTGRYEQYF	TGTGCCAGCAGCCCGGGGACAGGGCGCTACGAGCAGTACTTC
TRBV3-1/TRBV3-2	-	TRBJ2-1	once	CASSPDRHNEQFF	TGTGCCAGCAGTCCGGACAGACACAATGAGCAGTTCTTC
TRBV7-2	-	TRBJ2-2	-	CASSPRRDHTGELFF	TGTGCCAGCAGCCCTAGGAGGGACCACACCGGGGAGCTGTTTTTT
TRBV28	TRBD2	TRBJ2-1	once	CASSLYLAGGDEQFF	TGTGCCAGCAGTTTATATCTAGCGGGAGGTGATGAGCAGTTCTTC
TRBV3-1/TRBV3-2	-	TRBJ1-5	once	CASSQDRGDNQPQHF	TGTGCCAGCAGCCAAGATCGGGGGGATAATCAGCCCCAGCATTTT
TRBV19	TRBD2	TRBJ2-1	once	CASSIVGLAAYNEQFF	TGTGCCAGTAGTATAGTTGGGCTAGCGGCATACAATGAGCAGTTCTTC
TRBV7-9	-	TRBJ2-1	-	CASSSRGNIYNEQFF	TGTGCCAGCAGCTCGAGAGGAAACATCTACAATGAGCAGTTCTTC
TRBV15	-	TRBJ2-7	-	CATSRDLSGVPEQYF	TGTGCCACCAGCAGAGATCTGTCGGGAGTTCCCGAGCAGTACTTC
TRBV27	-	TRBJ2-7	once	CASSTTGRLDSYEQYF	TGTGCCAGCAGTACCACCGGCAGGCTTGATTCCTACGAGCAGTACTTC
TRBV9	-	TRBJ2-3	-	CASSVGRSGQIPSTDTQYF	TGTGCCAGCAGCGTAGGACGGAGCGGGCAAATCCCTAGCACAGATACGCAGTATTTT
TRBV7-9	TRBD1	TRBJ1-1	few	CASSRSGGTEAFF	TGTGCCAGCAGCCGATCAGGGGGCACTGAAGCTTTCTTT
TRBV5-1	TRBD1	TRBJ1-4	once	CASSLELRGEKLFF	TGCGCCAGCAGCTTGGAGCTCAGGGGGGAAAAACTGTTTTTT
TRBV6-5	TRBD2	TRBJ2-7	-	CASSLDGTSSEQYF	TGTGCCAGCAGTTTAGATGGGACTAGCAGCGAGCAGTACTTC
TRBV27	TRBD1	TRBJ1-5	-	CASSQLGGFFNQPQHF	TGTGCCAGCAGCCAGTTAGGGGGCTTCTTCAATCAGCCCCAGCATTTT
TRBV27	-	TRBJ1-6	-	CASTLDRQNSPLHF	TGTGCCAGCACTCTCGACAGGCAGAATTCACCCCTCCACTTT
TRBV4-1	TRBD2	TRBJ2-6	-	CASSQDSVASGRASGTNVLTF	TGCGCCAGCAGCCAAGATTCTGTGGCTAGCGGGAGGGCCTCTGGGACCAACGTCCTGACTTTC
TRBV28	-	TRBJ1-6	-	CASTEGSYNSPLHF	TGTGCCAGCACGGAGGGGTCCTATAATTCACCCCTCCACTTT
TRBV28	TRBD1	TRBJ1-5	-	CASSPGTGEGPQHF	TGTGCCAGCAGTCCAGGGACAGGGGAGGGCCCCCAGCATTTT
TRBV3-1/TRBV3-2	TRBD2	TRBJ2-7	once	CASSQVSGSYEQYF	TGTGCCAGCAGCCAAGTTAGCGGGAGTTACGAGCAGTACTTC
TRBV7-9	TRBD2	TRBJ2-1	-	CASSPGGGTYNEQFF	TGTGCCAGCAGCCCCGGCGGGGGAACCTACAATGAGCAGTTCTTC
TRBV28	-	TRBJ2-7	-	CASSPRWRLVHEQYF	TGTGCCAGCAGCCCGCGTTGGAGACTAGTCCACGAGCAGTACTTC
TRBV6-4	-	TRBJ2-1	once	CASSDFPSLEQFF	TGTGCCAGCAGTGACTTTCCCTCCCTAGAGCAGTTCTTC
TRBV19	TRBD2	TRBJ2-7	-	CASAMNGGGSGSDEQYF	TGTGCCAGCGCGATGAATGGGGGAGGTAGCGGGAGTGACGAGCAGTACTTC
TRBV4-3	-	TRBJ1-2	few	CASSQSQGRRGYTF	TGCGCCAGCAGCCAAAGCCAGGGGCGGCGTGGCTACACCTTC
TRBV7-3	TRBD2	TRBJ2-1	-	CASSLRASGIGEQFF	TGTGCCAGCAGCTTAAGGGCTAGCGGGATCGGTGAGCAGTTCTTC
TRBV4-3	-	TRBJ2-1	-	CASSQPYGEQFF	TGCGCCAGCAGCCAACCGTACGGTGAGCAGTTCTTC
TRBV7-9	TRBD1	TRBJ1-5	-	CASSLGDRVGQPQHF	TGTGCCAGCAGCTTGGGGGACAGGGTGGGTCAGCCCCAGCATTTT
TRBV5-1	TRBD1	TRBJ1-2	-	CASSSGQGVNGYTF	TGCGCCAGCAGCTCAGGACAGGGCGTTAATGGCTACACCTTC
TRBV11-1	-	TRBJ2-7	-	CASSSRSNTYEQYF	TGTGCCAGCAGCAGCCGGTCCAATACCTACGAGCAGTACTTC
TRBV5-4	TRBD2	TRBJ2-7	-	CASSTGTSGTRVYEQYF	TGTGCCAGCAGCACCGGGACTAGCGGGACCAGGGTCTACGAGCAGTACTTC
TRBV9	TRBD1	TRBJ2-2	-	CASSVEGARGGELFF	TGTGCCAGCAGCGTAGAGGGGGCTCGGGGCGGGGAGCTGTTTTTT
TRBV6-5	-	TRBJ1-1	-	CASTPSGRGSTEAFF	TGTGCCAGCACTCCCTCGGGGAGGGGATCCACTGAAGCTTTCTTT
TRBV18	-	TRBJ1-4	-	CASSPKTDTNEKLFF	TGTGCCAGCTCACCTAAGACTGATACTAATGAAAAACTGTTTTTT
TRBV7-2	-	TRBJ2-7	many	CASSDSGGTSYEQYF	TGTGCCAGCAGCGATAGTGGGGGGACCTCCTACGAGCAGTACTTC